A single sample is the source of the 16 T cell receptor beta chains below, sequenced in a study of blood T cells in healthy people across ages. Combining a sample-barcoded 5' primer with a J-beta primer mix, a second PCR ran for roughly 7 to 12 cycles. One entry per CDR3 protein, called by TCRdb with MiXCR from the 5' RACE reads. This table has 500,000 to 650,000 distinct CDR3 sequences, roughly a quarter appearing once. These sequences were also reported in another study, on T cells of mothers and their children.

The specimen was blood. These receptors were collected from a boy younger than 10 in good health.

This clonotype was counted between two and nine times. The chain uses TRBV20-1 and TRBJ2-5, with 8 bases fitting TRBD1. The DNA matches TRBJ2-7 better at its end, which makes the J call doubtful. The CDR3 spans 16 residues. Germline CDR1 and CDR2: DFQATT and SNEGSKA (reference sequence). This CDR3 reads CSARDPGDRRAYEQYF. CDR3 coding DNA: TGCAGTGCTAGAGATCCGGGGGACAGGCGAGCCTACGAGCAGTACTTC.

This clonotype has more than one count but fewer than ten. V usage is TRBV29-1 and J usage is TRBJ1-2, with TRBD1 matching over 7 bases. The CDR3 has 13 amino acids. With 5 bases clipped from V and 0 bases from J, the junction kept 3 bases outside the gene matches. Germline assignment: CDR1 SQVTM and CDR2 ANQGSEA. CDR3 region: CSVHRGANYGYTF. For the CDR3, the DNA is TGCAGCGTTCACAGGGGAGCTAACTATGGCTACACCTTC. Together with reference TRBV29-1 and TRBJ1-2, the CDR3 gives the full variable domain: SAVISQKPSRDICQRGTSLTIQCQVDSQVTMMFWYRQQPGQSLTLIATANQGSEATYESGFVIDKFPISRPNLTFSTLTVSNMSPEDSSIYLCSVHRGANYGYTFGSGTRLTVV.

The chain's CDR3 is CASSLMGQETQYF. CDR3 coding DNA: TGTGCCAGCAGTTTAATGGGACAAGAGACCCAGTACTTC. The gene calls are TRBV12-3 or TRBV12-4 and TRBJ2-5; D is undetermined. V was clipped by 2 bases and J by 2 bases, with 6 bases between them. This CDR3 comprises 13 residues.

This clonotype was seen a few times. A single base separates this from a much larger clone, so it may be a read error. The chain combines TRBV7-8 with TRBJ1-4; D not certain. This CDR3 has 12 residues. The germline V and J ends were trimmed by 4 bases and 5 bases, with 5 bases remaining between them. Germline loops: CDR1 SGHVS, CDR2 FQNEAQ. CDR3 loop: CASSSGNEKLFF. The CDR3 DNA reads TGTGCCAGCAGCTCGGGGAATGAAAAACTGTTTTTT. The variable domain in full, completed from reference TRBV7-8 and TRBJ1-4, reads GAGVSQSPRYKVAKRGQDVALRCDPISGHVSLFWYQQALGQGPEFLTYFQNEAQLDKSGLPSDRFFAERPEGSVSTLKIQRTQQEDSAVYLCASSSGNEKLFFGSGTQLSVL.

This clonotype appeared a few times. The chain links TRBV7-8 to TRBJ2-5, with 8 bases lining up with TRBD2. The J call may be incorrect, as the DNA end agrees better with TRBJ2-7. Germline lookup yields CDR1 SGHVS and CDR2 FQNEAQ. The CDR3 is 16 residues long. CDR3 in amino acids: CASSLAGREASYEQYF. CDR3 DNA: TGTGCCAGCAGCTTAGCGGGGCGGGAGGCCTCCTACGAGCAGTACTTC.

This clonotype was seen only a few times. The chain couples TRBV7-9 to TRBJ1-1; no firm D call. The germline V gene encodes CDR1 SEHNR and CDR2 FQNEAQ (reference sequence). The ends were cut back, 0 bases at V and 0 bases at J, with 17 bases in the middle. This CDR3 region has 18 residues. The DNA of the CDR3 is TGTGCCAGCAGCTTAGCGGCCGGGCCTCGTTATTTGAACACTGAAGCTTTCTTT. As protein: CASSLAAGPRYLNTEAFF.

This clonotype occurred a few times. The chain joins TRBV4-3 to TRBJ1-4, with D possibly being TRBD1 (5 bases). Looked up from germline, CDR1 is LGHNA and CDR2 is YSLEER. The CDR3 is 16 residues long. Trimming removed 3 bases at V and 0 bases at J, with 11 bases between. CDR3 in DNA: TGCGCCAGCAGCCAGGGGACGGCTGCAACTAATGAAAAACTGTTTTTT. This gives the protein CASSQGTAATNEKLFF.

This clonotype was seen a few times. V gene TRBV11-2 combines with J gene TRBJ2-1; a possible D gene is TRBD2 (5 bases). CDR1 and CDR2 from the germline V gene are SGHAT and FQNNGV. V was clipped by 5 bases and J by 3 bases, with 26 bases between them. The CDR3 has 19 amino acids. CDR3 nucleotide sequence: TGTGCCAGCAGCCACCCGATTGGAGAGGGATGGTCGAACTACAATGAGCAGTTCTTC. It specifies CASSHPIGEGWSNYNEQFF.

Written as DNA, the CDR3 is TGTGCCAGCAGTTTGTGGGCCAGCGGGGGCTCCTCCTACGAGCAGTACTTC. It yields the protein CASSLWASGGSSYEQYF. The chain joins TRBV12-3 or TRBV12-4 to TRBJ2-7; 8 positions agree with TRBD2. This CDR3 is 17 amino acids long. Trimming removed 3 bases from V and 0 bases from J; junction bases left unmatched: 10.

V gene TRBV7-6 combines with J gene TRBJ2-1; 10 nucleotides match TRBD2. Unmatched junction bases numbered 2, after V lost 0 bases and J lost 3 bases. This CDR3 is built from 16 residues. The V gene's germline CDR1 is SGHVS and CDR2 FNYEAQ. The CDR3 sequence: CASSLAVAGGYNEQFF. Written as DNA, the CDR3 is TGTGCCAGCAGCTTAGCGGTAGCGGGGGGCTACAATGAGCAGTTCTTC.

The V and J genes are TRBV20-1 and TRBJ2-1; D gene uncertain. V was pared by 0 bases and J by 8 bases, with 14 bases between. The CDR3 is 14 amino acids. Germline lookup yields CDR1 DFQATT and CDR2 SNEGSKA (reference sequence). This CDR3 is CSARDLFGSDEQFF. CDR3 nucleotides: TGCAGTGCTAGAGATCTCTTCGGTAGTGATGAGCAGTTCTTC.

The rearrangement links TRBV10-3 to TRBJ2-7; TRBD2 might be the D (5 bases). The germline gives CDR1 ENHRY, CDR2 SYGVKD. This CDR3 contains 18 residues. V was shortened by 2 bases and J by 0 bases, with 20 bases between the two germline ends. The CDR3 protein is CAISENWVNWRSSYEQYF. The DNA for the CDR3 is TGTGCCATCAGTGAGAATTGGGTGAATTGGAGGAGCTCCTACGAGCAGTACTTC.

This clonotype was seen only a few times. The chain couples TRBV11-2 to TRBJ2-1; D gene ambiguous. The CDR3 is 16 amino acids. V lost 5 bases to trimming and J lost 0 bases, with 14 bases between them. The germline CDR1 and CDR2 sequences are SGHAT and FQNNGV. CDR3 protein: CASSITDVYSYNEQFF. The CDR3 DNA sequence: TGTGCCAGCAGCATTACGGACGTATACTCCTACAATGAGCAGTTCTTC. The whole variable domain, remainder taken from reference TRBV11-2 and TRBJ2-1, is EAGVAQSPRYKIIEKRQSVAFWCNPISGHATLYWYQQILGQGPKLLIQFQNNGVVDDSQLPKDRFSAERLKGVDSTLKIQPAKLEDSAVYLCASSITDVYSYNEQFFGPGTRLTVL.

The CDR3 loop is CAITGSSYNEQFF. In DNA, the CDR3 is TGTGCCATCACCGGCAGCTCCTACAATGAGCAGTTCTTC. The V and J genes are TRBV10-3 and TRBJ2-1; no clear D gene. Trimming removed 7 bases at V and 0 bases at J, with 7 bases between. This CDR3 has 13 residues. Germline assignment: CDR1 ENHRY and CDR2 SYGVKD.

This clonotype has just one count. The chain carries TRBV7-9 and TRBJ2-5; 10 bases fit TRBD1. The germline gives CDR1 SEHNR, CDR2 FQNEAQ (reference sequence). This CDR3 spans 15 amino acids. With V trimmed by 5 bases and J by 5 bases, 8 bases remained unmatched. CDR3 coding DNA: TGTGCCAGCAGCACAACGACAGGGGGCGTTGAGACCCAGTACTTC. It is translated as CASSTTTGGVETQYF.

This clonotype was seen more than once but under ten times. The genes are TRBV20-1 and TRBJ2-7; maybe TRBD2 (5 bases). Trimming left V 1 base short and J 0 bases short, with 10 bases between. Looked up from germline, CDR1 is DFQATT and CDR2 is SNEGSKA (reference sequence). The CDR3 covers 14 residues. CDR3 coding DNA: TGCAGTGCTAGAGGGCTAGCTTCCTCCTACGAGCAGTACTTC. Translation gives CSARGLASSYEQYF.